This is a list of T cell receptor beta chains from one sample in a study of blood T cell repertoires in COVID-19. Some clones are missing from TCRdb's copy, which holds only in-frame ones; the method was immunoSEQ multiplex PCR. Counted here are around 160,000 clones, more than 75% occurring once; the ten biggest clones make up roughly 15%. The sample comprised peripheral blood. The receptors were gathered from a human donor with acute or convalescent COVID-19. The donor label of this sample is uncertain. CDR3s include the opening cysteine and the closing phenylalanine or tryptophan. The D gene is left open where the match is weak. Some rows have no size entry. The others give once, few or many, or a class for an expanded clone.

abundance,d_gene,len,j_gene,v_gene,CDR3nt,CDR3aa
NA,NA,14,TRBJ1-1,TRBV3-1/TRBV3-2,TGTGCCAGCAGCCAAGAGGGACTAAAGGCTGAAGCTTTCTTT,CASSQEGLKAEAFF
few,NA,16,TRBJ2-3,TRBV30,TGTGCCTGGAGTGGACCCGAGGGGGGGGGCACAGATACGCAGTATTTT,CAWSGPEGGGTDTQYF
few,TRBD1,13,TRBJ1-4,TRBV30,TGTGCCTGGAGTGTGAACAGGGGAGAGGAACTGTTTTTT,CAWSVNRGEELFF
NA,NA,13,TRBJ1-5,TRBV2,TGTGCCAGCAGTCTTTATAGCAATCAGCCCCAGCATTTT,CASSLYSNQPQHF
NA,NA,17,TRBJ1-2,TRBV2,TGTGCCAGCAGTGAAGCGGGCTCGATAATTCTGCCTTATGGCTACACCTTC,CASSEAGSIILPYGYTF
NA,TRBD1,16,TRBJ1-4,TRBV27,TGTGCCAGCAGTCCAGGACAGGGGTTCGGAGTTGAAAAACTGTTTTTT,CASSPGQGFGVEKLFF
NA,TRBD2,16,TRBJ2-3,TRBV10-3,TGTGCCATCAAGGGGACTAGCGGGGGGGCAGGAGATACGCAGTATTTT,CAIKGTSGGAGDTQYF
NA,TRBD1,16,TRBJ1-5,TRBV13,TGTGCCAGCAGCATGGGGGTGAGGGGGCCCAATCAGCCCCAGCATTTT,CASSMGVRGPNQPQHF
NA,TRBD1,20,TRBJ1-1,TRBV5-1,TGCGCCAGCAGCGGACATGCCACCGGACAGGGGATTTTTATAGACACTGAAGCTTTCTTT,CASSGHATGQGIFIDTEAFF
NA,TRBD1,15,TRBJ2-7,TRBV3-1/TRBV3-2,TGTGCCAGCAGCCAAGTGGGGACAGGGGCCCACGAGCAGTACTTC,CASSQVGTGAHEQYF
NA,NA,15,TRBJ1-2,TRBV5-4,TGTGCCAGCAGCCCCGGACAGCCGTCTAACTATGGCTACACCTTC,CASSPGQPSNYGYTF
NA,NA,14,TRBJ2-7,TRBV5-5,TGTGCCAGCAGCCCCCCGGCAGGGGTGGACGAGCAGTACTTC,CASSPPAGVDEQYF
NA,NA,14,TRBJ1-1,TRBV6-6,TGTGCCAGCAGTTACAACAGATTGAACACTGAAGCTTTCTTT,CASSYNRLNTEAFF
NA,NA,13,TRBJ2-2,TRBV29-1,TGCAGCGTCCACTCGAGAGTATCCGGGGAGCTGTTTTTT,CSVHSRVSGELFF
few,NA,13,TRBJ1-6,TRBV30,TGTGCCTGGAGGGACATTCGGCGATCACCCCTCCACTTT,CAWRDIRRSPLHF
NA,NA,15,TRBJ1-2,TRBV27,TGTGCCAGCAGTTTATCGTGGGGCGGAAACTATGGCTACACCTTC,CASSLSWGGNYGYTF
NA,TRBD1,16,TRBJ1-1,TRBV5-1,TGCGCCAGCAGCCCAAGGACAGGGGGAATGAACACTGAAGCTTTCTTT,CASSPRTGGMNTEAFF
NA,NA,16,TRBJ1-5,TRBV2,TGTGCCAGCAGTGAAAGCCGGGGGGGGATGAATGTGCCCCAGCATTTT,CASSESRGGMNVPQHF
NA,TRBD1,14,TRBJ2-7,TRBV7-9,TGTGCCAGCAGCCAGCCGGGACAGGGTAACGAGCAGTACTTC,CASSQPGQGNEQYF
NA,TRBD2,15,TRBJ2-3,TRBV2,TGTGCCAGCAGTGTTAAGCGGGGGGGCACAGATACGCAGTATTTT,CASSVKRGGTDTQYF
NA,TRBD2,20,TRBJ2-1,TRBV4-1,TGCGCCAGCAGCCAAGACCGACGGACTAGCGGGGGGGGTATCATACATGAGCAGTTCTTC,CASSQDRRTSGGGIIHEQFF
NA,NA,16,TRBJ1-6,TRBV4-3,TGCGCCAGCAAAAAGGAGTCGAGCTCCTATAATTCACCCCTCCACTTT,CASKKESSSYNSPLHF
NA,NA,14,TRBJ1-2,TRBV12-5,TGTGCTAGTGGTTTGCGGGGGGCAGGGTATGGCTACACCTTC,CASGLRGAGYGYTF
NA,TRBD2,16,TRBJ2-3,TRBV5-1,TGCGCCAGCAGCTCCGGGACTAGCGGTAGCACAGATACGCAGTATTTT,CASSSGTSGSTDTQYF
NA,NA,16,TRBJ1-2,TRBV19,TGTGCCAGTAGTATAGTCTCCAGGGGAGGGATCTATGGCTACACCTTC,CASSIVSRGGIYGYTF
NA,NA,14,TRBJ1-2,TRBV5-1,TGCGCCAGCAGGCCTACTACTGATTTCTATGGCTACACCTTC,CASRPTTDFYGYTF
NA,NA,11,TRBJ2-1,TRBV7-2,TGTGCCAGCAGCTACGGCGGTGAGCAGTTCTTC,CASSYGGEQFF
NA,NA,14,TRBJ1-5,TRBV2,TGTGCCAGCAGTGACAGGGGAAGGAATCAGCCCCAGCATTTT,CASSDRGRNQPQHF
NA,NA,14,TRBJ1-5,TRBV3-1/TRBV3-2,TGTGCCAGCAGCCAAGGGACAGTGCATCAGCCCCAGCATTTT,CASSQGTVHQPQHF
NA,NA,14,TRBJ2-5,TRBV5-1,TGCGCCAGCAGCTTGGCCCTAAGCCAAGAGACCCAGTACTTC,CASSLALSQETQYF
NA,TRBD1,19,TRBJ1-6,TRBV30,TGTGCCTGGAGTAACCCGGGACAGGGGCTCGGAGCCTATAATTCACCCCTCCACTTT,CAWSNPGQGLGAYNSPLHF
NA,NA,13,TRBJ1-1,TRBV10-3,TGTGCCATCTCGCGGGGGATGAACACTGAAGCTTTCTTT,CAISRGMNTEAFF
once,NA,14,TRBJ1-2,TRBV5-6,TGTGCCAGCAGCTTAAGGCCCGGGGGAACCGGCTACACCTTC,CASSLRPGGTGYTF
NA,TRBD1,16,TRBJ1-2,TRBV5-6,TGTGCCAGCAGCACCGGGGACAGGGCTGGTAACTATGGCTACACCTTC,CASSTGDRAGNYGYTF
few,TRBD1,14,TRBJ1-4,TRBV2,TGTGCCAGCAGTGAATTTCGGGACAGTGAAAAACTGTTTTTT,CASSEFRDSEKLFF
NA,TRBD1,13,TRBJ1-1,TRBV5-4,TGTGCCAGCAGCACCGGACAGGTCGGTGGAGCTTTCTTT,CASSTGQVGGAFF
few,NA,14,TRBJ2-3,TRBV10-3,TGTGCCATCAGTGAGTCAGGGAAGGGGGATACGCAGTATTTT,CAISESGKGDTQYF
NA,NA,13,TRBJ1-2,TRBV2,TGTGCCAGCAATCAAGTGCCAGTGGGCGGCTACACCTTC,CASNQVPVGGYTF
NA,NA,17,TRBJ1-1,TRBV9,TGTGCCAGCAGCGTAGGGCTAGTTTATGACCCCAACACTGAAGCTTTCTTT,CASSVGLVYDPNTEAFF
NA,TRBD1,16,TRBJ1-5,TRBV19,TGTGCCAGTAGTATCCTCCAGGGACAGGGTAATCAGCCCCAGCATTTT,CASSILQGQGNQPQHF
NA,NA,15,TRBJ1-4,TRBV5-1,TGCGCCAGCAGCTTGGGTTCAGGGTCTAATGAAAAACTGTTTTTT,CASSLGSGSNEKLFF